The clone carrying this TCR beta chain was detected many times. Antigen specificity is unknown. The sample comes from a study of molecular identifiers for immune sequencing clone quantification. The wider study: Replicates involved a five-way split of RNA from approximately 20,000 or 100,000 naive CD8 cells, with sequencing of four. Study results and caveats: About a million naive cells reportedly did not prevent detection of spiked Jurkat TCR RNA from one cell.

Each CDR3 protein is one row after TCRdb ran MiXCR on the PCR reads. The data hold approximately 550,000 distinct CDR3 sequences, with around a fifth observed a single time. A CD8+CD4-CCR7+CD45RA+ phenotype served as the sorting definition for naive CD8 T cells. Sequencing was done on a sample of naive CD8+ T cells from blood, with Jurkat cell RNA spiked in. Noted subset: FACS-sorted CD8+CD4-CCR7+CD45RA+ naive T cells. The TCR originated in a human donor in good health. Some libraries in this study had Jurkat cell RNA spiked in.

CDR3 in amino acids: CASSLAPTETDTQYF. CDR3 sequence (DNA): TGTGCCAGCAGCTTAGCCCCGACAGAAACAGATACGCAGTATTTT. This chain uses TRBV7-8 with TRBJ2-3; D is perhaps TRBD1 (5 bases). The CDR3 runs 15 residues. The ends were cut back, 0 bases at V and 3 bases at J, with 10 bases in the middle. Germline V lookup: CDR1 SGHVS, CDR2 FQNEAQ. The whole variable domain, filled in from reference TRBV7-8 and TRBJ2-3, reads GAGVSQSPRYKVAKRGQDVALRCDPISGHVSLFWYQQALGQGPEFLTYFQNEAQLDKSGLPSDRFFAERPEGSVSTLKIQRTQQEDSAVYLCASSLAPTETDTQYFGPGTRLTVL.